This TCR beta chain was identified during a study of cytomegalovirus exposure and HLA in healthy donors. Study findings and constraints: TCR beta sequences reportedly predicted most subjects' HLA-A and HLA-B alleles accurately. In a later analysis, DRB1 alleles had the most associated TCRs; HLA-C alleles the fewest. TRBV6-2, TRBV6-3 and some other V segments were unresolvable in 87-base-pair reads.

About this clone itself: Antigen unknown.

Germline V CDR1 and CDR2: SNHLY, FYNNEI. This CDR3 is built from 12 residues. Trimming cost V 7 bases and J 4 bases; bases outside gene matches: 3. 60 Vbeta and 13 Jbeta primers were used in PCR. Sequencing was performed with immunoSEQ multiplex PCR; in TCRdb, only in-frame clones are kept and a portion is missing. The sample contains about 200,000 clones, approximately 80% of which appear only once. Though probably carrying unrecorded immune exposures, donors were nominally healthy at sampling. This receptor was obtained from a male donor in good health and CMV-seronegative. This rearrangement joins TRBV2 to TRBJ2-7, with TRBD1 identical over 8 bases. The sequenced sample consisted of PBMCs. The CDR3 region has the DNA TGTGCCAGCACCGGGACAGGTTACGAGCAGTACTTC. Translated, it gives CASTGTGYEQYF.